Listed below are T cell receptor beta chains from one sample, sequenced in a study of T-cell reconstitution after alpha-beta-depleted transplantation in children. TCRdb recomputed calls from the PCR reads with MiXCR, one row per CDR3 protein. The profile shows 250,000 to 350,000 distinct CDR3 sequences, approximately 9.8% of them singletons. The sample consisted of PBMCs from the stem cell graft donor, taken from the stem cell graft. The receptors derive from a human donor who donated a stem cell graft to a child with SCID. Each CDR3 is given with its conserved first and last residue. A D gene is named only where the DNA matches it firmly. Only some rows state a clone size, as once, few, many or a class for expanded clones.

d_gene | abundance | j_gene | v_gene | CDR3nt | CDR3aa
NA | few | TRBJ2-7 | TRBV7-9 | TGTGCCAGCAGCGGCCGAACCTACGAGCAGTACTTC | CASSGRTYEQYF
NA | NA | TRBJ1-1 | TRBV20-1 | TGCAGTGCTAGGGGGGAACAGGGATTGAACACTGAAGCTTTCTTT | CSARGEQGLNTEAFF
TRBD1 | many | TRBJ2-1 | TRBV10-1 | TGCGCCAGCAGCCAAGGGGACAGGGGCAATGAGCAGTTCTTC | CASSQGDRGNEQFF
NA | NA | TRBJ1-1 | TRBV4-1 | TGCGCCAGCAGCCAAGCATCTTTTCCTTCCATGAACACTGAAGCTTTCTTT | CASSQASFPSMNTEAFF
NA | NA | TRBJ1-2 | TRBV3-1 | TGTGCCAGCAGCCAATTTGTGGGGCGAGAAAAAGGCTACACCTTC | CASSQFVGREKGYTF
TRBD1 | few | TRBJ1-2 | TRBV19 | TGTGCCAGTAGTTCCCGGACAGGGACGGTGAATCGCTATGGCTACACCTTC | CASSSRTGTVNRYGYTF
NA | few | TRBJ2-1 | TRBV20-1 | TGCAGTGCTAGAAGGGGGGAGGAGTACAATGAGCAGTTCTTC | CSARRGEEYNEQFF
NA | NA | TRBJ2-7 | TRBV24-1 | TGTGCCACCAGTGATTTAGGCGATTGTCCGCTTATTATCTCCTACGAGCAGTACTTC | CATSDLGDCPLIISYEQYF
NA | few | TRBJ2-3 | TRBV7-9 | TGTGCCAGCAGCTTCCCTGGTGTTGGTACGCAGTATTTT | CASSFPGVGTQYF
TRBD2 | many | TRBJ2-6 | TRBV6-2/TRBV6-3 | TGTGCCAGCAGTGTGGAGACTAGCGGGGCTGGGGCCAACGTCCTGACTTTC | CASSVETSGAGANVLTF
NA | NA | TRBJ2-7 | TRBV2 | TGTGCCAGCAGAGGGGACCACTCCTACGAGCAGTACTTC | CASRGDHSYEQYF
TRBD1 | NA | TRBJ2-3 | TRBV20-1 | TGCAGTGCTGAGGACAGGGGACGCACAGATACGCAGTATTTT | CSAEDRGRTDTQYF
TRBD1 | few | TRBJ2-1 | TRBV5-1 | TGCGCCAGCAGCTCGGACAGGGTCAATGTAAATGAGCAGTTCTTC | CASSSDRVNVNEQFF
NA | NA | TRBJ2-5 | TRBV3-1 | TGTGCCAGCAGCCAATTTGGGGCAGGGGAAGAGACCAAGTACTTC | CASSQFGAGEETKYF
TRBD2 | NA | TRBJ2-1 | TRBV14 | TGTGCCAGCAGCCAAGTGGTCCTAGCGGGGGGCTACAATGAGCAGTTCTTC | CASSQVVLAGGYNEQFF
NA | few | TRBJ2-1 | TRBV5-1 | TGCGCCAGCAGCTTGGGTCAGGGGCTGACCTACAATGAGCAGTTCTTC | CASSLGQGLTYNEQFF
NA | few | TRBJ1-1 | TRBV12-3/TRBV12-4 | TGTGCCAGCAGCTGGGGGGACGGAGGCACTGAAGCTTTCTTT | CASSWGDGGTEAFF
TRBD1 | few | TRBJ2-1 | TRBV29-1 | TGCAGCGTTAACCCCCCAAGTGCAGGGGGCGTTGAGCAGTTCTTC | CSVNPPSAGGVEQFF
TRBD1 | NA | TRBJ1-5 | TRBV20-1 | TGCAGTGCTGACGGCGGGACAGGTGTCAATCAGCCCCAGCATTTT | CSADGGTGVNQPQHF
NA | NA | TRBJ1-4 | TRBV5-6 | TGTGCCAGCAGCTTGGCGGGCTTCAGGGATGAAAAACTGTTTTTT | CASSLAGFRDEKLFF
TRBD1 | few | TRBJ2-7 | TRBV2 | TGTGCCAGCATGCGGGGGACAGGGGGCGCGCAGTACTTC | CASMRGTGGAQYF
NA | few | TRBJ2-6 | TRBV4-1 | TGCGCCAGCAGCCCCATTGGAAGCTCTGGGGCCAACGTCCTGACTTTC | CASSPIGSSGANVLTF